This TCR beta chain comes out of a study of early T cells in non-severe SARS-CoV-2 infection. Overall study: The authors sequenced bulk RNA from unsorted whole blood, leaving chains unpaired.

V shed 6 bases and J shed 0 bases, with 15 bases lying between them. This CDR3 region has 16 residues. Germline V gives CDR1 SNHLY, CDR2 FYNNEI. Whole-study findings and limits: Matching results from VDJdb favored anti-spike CD8 responses, leaving private and CD4 specificities undetected.

Individual cDNA molecules were tagged with unique molecular identifiers. TCRdb redid the calling of the 5' RACE reads with MiXCR, one entry per CDR3 protein. The sample has tens of thousands of distinct CDR3 sequences; about 11% are singletons. This clonotype was counted a few times. Its matching antigen is unknown. This TCR was sampled from an adult who was a healthcare worker with PCR-confirmed SARS-CoV-2 infection or an uninfected control (not recorded which). The chain combines TRBV2 with TRBJ2-1; no firm D call. Source: whole blood, taken at baseline. CDR3 nucleotide sequence: TGTGCCAGCAGCCCCTTCGTCAGCAGCTCCTACAATGAGCAGTTCTTC. Its protein product is CASSPFVSSSYNEQFF.